This T cell receptor beta chain was found in a study of blood T cell repertoires in COVID-19. On the study more broadly: The United States, Italy and Spain supplied acute and convalescent COVID-19 samples.

Germline trimming cut 5 bases from V and 13 bases from J; bases unmatched to any gene: 10. CDR3 size: 13 residues. Germline CDR1 SGHTA, CDR2 FQGTGA. This clone occurred once. Original data processing: Estimates of nucleated cell counts were drawn from the amplification of reference gene primers. Clones were sequenced by immunoSEQ multiplex PCR, and TCRdb holds only the in-frame ones, with some missing. V and J calls and clone size are copied from that table; D and trimming were computed from the DNA. The sample gives some 120,000 clones, about 80% of which show up once; approximately 25% is in the top ten.

The gene calls are TRBV7-3 and TRBJ2-1; 8 nucleotides agree with TRBD2. The sequence was obtained from a human donor in a cohort sampled during active COVID-19. The sequenced sample consisted of peripheral blood. In nucleotides, the CDR3 is TGTGCCAGCAGCGCCTATACTAGCGGAGCCCAGTTCTTC. Encoded protein: CASSAYTSGAQFF.